This TCR beta chain was identified in a study of neurological immune-mediated disorders. The CDR3 is made up of 15 amino acids. Trimming removed 1 base from V and 1 base from J, with 8 bases in between. The V gene's germline CDR1 is SGHRS and CDR2 YFSETQ. TCRdb reprocessed the 5' RACE reads via MiXCR and lists one record per CDR3 protein. The sample has approximately 100,000 distinct CDR3 sequences; approximately 11% are singletons. Time point here: longitudinal time-point 3. The unsorted libraries were made from 2 million PBMCs kept at -80 C. Material for sequencing was PBMCs. V and J are TRBV5-1 and TRBJ2-2, with D uncertain. The sequence was collected from a female donor with HTLV-1-associated myelopathy (HAM/TSP). The CDR3 region is CASSLYERNTGELFF. Here the CDR3 DNA reads TGCGCCAGCAGCTTGTATGAGCGGAACACCGGGGAGCTGTTTTTT.